The TCR beta chain under discussion was sequenced for a study of T cells after somatic rescue of genetic block. There are a few counts of this clone. The V gene lost 4 bases and the J gene lost 1 base, with 12 bases spanning the gap. The CDR3 spans 15 residues. Germline V gene data show CDR1 as MNHEY and CDR2 as SVGAGI. Only in-frame clones appear in the TCRdb table, and some are missing; sequencing was by immunoSEQ multiplex PCR. This sample carries fewer than 15,000 clones, around 72% of them seen once, and the ten largest clones take approximately 20%. Sequencing was carried out using peripheral blood mononuclear cells (PBMCs). This chain joins TRBV6-5 and TRBJ2-3, with D perhaps TRBD2 (6 bases). The sequence was obtained from a boy younger than 18. CDR3 in DNA: TGTGCCAGCAGTTTCGCGCGGGGAGGCACAGATACGCAGTATTTT. This codes for CASSFARGGTDTQYF.